This passage covers 30 T cell receptor beta chains from one sample sequenced in a study of T-cell reconstitution after alpha-beta-depleted transplantation in children. The authors prepared the TCRbeta library with unique molecular identifiers. MiXCR, applied by TCRdb to the PCR reads, yields one record per CDR3 protein. The repertoire holds about 110,000 distinct CDR3 sequences, 10% seen once, with 8% in the top ten. Specimen: PBMCs from the stem cell graft donor, collected from the stem cell graft. Source of these receptors: a human donor who donated a stem cell graft to a child with acute lymphoblastic leukemia.

Concerning this clonotype: Mismatch with germline at one junction end may stem from a read error. This chain joins TRBV20-1 and TRBJ2-2; D perhaps matches TRBD2 (5 bases). Germline assignment: CDR1 DFQATT and CDR2 SNEGSKA (reference sequence). The CDR3 loop spans 14 amino acids. The CDR3 nucleotides are TGCAGTTCTAGCCGGGCTACGGGCACCGGGGAGCTGTTTTTT. It yields the protein CSSSRATGTGELFF.

This clonotype showed up many times. The chain carries TRBV9 and TRBJ2-2, with 7 bases identical to TRBD1. The CDR3 consists of 16 residues. The trim removed 4 bases at V and 6 bases at J, leaving 12 bases unmatched. Looked up from germline, CDR1 is SGDLS and CDR2 is YYNGEE. The CDR3 loop reads CASSSPPRTGPGELFF. The CDR3 region has the DNA TGTGCCAGCAGCTCCCCCCCGCGGACAGGTCCCGGGGAGCTGTTTTTT.

This clonotype appeared many times. This chain joins TRBV20-1 and TRBJ1-1; D unresolved. The V end was cut by 6 bases, the J end by 3 bases, with 11 bases between. The CDR3 is 12 residues long. Germline loops: CDR1 DFQATT, CDR2 SNEGSKA (reference sequence). The CDR3: CSAVKGYTEAFF. DNA of the CDR3: TGCAGTGCAGTAAAGGGATACACTGAAGCTTTCTTT.

This clonotype was observed many times. The gene calls are TRBV12-3 or TRBV12-4 and TRBJ2-3, with a possible D match to TRBD1 (5 bases). Trimming took off 6 bases at V and 2 bases at J, with 9 bases between the two ends. The CDR3 spans 13 residues. The CDR3 DNA reads as TGTGCCAGCAGGACAGTTCTCACAGATACGCAGTATTTT. Amino acid sequence: CASRTVLTDTQYF.

This clonotype occurred many times. This chain uses TRBV9 with TRBJ2-4; D is unclear. V lost 0 bases and J 4 bases, leaving 5 bases between the germline ends. Germline loops: CDR1 SGDLS, CDR2 YYNGEE. The CDR3 consists of 13 residues. This chain's CDR3 is CASSVDGKNIQYF. The CDR3 nucleotides are TGTGCCAGCAGCGTAGACGGGAAAAACATTCAGTACTTC.

Turning to this clonotype: A much larger clone lies a single base off, so this may be a read error. The chain links TRBV7-9 to TRBJ1-2, with unresolved D. There are 15 residues in the CDR3. Germline V gene lookup returns CDR1 SEHNR and CDR2 FQNEAQ (reference sequence). In DNA form, the CDR3 reads TGTGCCAGCAGCTCCCACCATATCCCGGACTATGTCTACACCTTC. It translates to CASSSHHIPDYVYTF.

This clonotype was counted at least ten times. V gene TRBV20-1 combines with J gene TRBJ2-5; TRBD2 matches 7 bases. The CDR3 covers 14 residues. The junction had 5 bases not matched to a gene; V was cut back by 0 bases and J by 4 bases. Per germline, CDR1 DFQATT and CDR2 SNEGSKA (reference sequence). The CDR3 here is CSAREEGRGETQYF. CDR3 in DNA: TGCAGTGCTAGAGAGGAGGGGAGGGGAGAGACCCAGTACTTC.

This clonotype was recorded many times. This rearrangement joins TRBV7-9 to TRBJ2-3; no clear D gene. This CDR3 has 13 residues. Germline CDR1 SEHNR, CDR2 FQNEAQ (reference sequence). V lost 3 bases to trimming and J lost 2 bases, with 6 bases between them. The CDR3 nucleotides are TGTGCCAGCAGCTTTCTACCCACAGATACGCAGTATTTT. Translated: CASSFLPTDTQYF.

The sample holds many counts of this clonotype. The CDR3 coding sequence is TGCGCCAGCAGCAAGACAGCTAACTATGGCTACACCTTC. Encoded protein: CASSKTANYGYTF. The V gene is TRBV5-1, the J gene TRBJ1-2, with D possibly matching TRBD1 (5 bases). Trimming removed 4 bases from V and 0 bases from J, with 7 bases in between. In germline, CDR1 is SGHRS, CDR2 YFSETQ. The CDR3 extends over 13 amino acids.

By sample fraction, this clonotype is medium-sized. V and J are TRBV7-8 and TRBJ1-2; no clear D. Germline CDR1 reads SGHVS; CDR2 reads FQNEAQ. V lost 6 bases to trimming and J lost 2 bases, with 13 bases between them. This CDR3 comprises 14 residues. CDR3 region: CASSPVGFNYGYTF. As DNA, the CDR3 is TGTGCCAGCAGTCCTGTAGGTTTCAACTATGGCTACACCTTC.

This clonotype was recorded many times. This chain links TRBV27 with TRBJ2-7; perhaps TRBD1 as D (5 bases). V was trimmed by 2 bases and J by 4 bases, leaving 18 bases between them. Germline values: CDR1 MNHEY, CDR2 SMNVEV (reference sequence). The CDR3 is made up of 16 amino acids. This CDR3 is CASSLGLAGKRYEQYF. For the CDR3, the DNA is TGTGCCAGCAGTTTAGGGTTGGCAGGGAAAAGGTACGAGCAGTACTTC.

This clonotype has at least ten counts. This chain connects TRBV2 to TRBJ2-3; D is possibly TRBD1 or TRBD2 (6 bases each). Germline loops: CDR1 SNHLY, CDR2 FYNNEI. The CDR3 covers 16 residues. The V and J ends lost 2 bases and 3 bases respectively, with 15 bases between them. CDR3 sequence reads: CASSEHGQGRTDTQYF. CDR3 nucleotide sequence: TGTGCCAGCAGTGAACATGGCCAGGGGAGGACAGATACGCAGTATTTT.

Ten or more counts support this clonotype. The chain joins TRBV20-1 to TRBJ2-7, with 7 bases aligning to TRBD2. The CDR3 runs to 15 residues. J gave up 2 bases and V 4 bases, and 11 bases lay outside the gene matches. Germline CDR1 and CDR2: DFQATT and SNEGSKA (reference sequence). The chain's CDR3 is CSAKSVSGIAYEQYF. CDR3 sequence (DNA): TGCAGTGCTAAATCCGTGAGCGGGATAGCCTACGAGCAGTACTTC.

This clonotype was seen repeatedly, ten times or more. The chain uses TRBV7-8 and TRBJ2-7, with TRBD2 as a possible D gene (5 bases). V was trimmed by 3 bases and J by 12 bases, leaving 15 bases between them. CDR3 size: 12 residues. Per germline, CDR1 SGHVS and CDR2 FQNEAQ. The CDR3 sequence: CASSLDSVPSYF. In nucleotides, the CDR3 is TGTGCCAGCAGCTTGGACTCCGTCCCATCGTACTTC.

In this sample, this clonotype turned up many times. The V gene is TRBV4-3, the J gene TRBJ1-4; TRBD1 is a possible D gene (5 bases). Germline V gene lookup returns CDR1 LGHNA and CDR2 YSLEER. CDR3 length equals 14 residues. V was shortened by 0 bases and J by 12 bases, with 14 bases between the two germline ends. CDR3 nucleotide sequence: TGCGCCAGCAGCCAAGAAGAGGGCAGGGTTGAACTGTTTTTT. Amino acids: CASSQEEGRVELFF.

This clonotype was detected ten times or more. V gene TRBV5-1 combines with J gene TRBJ2-5, with D maybe TRBD2 (5 bases). The V end was cut by 5 bases, the J end by 3 bases, with 20 bases between. This CDR3 spans 16 amino acids. CDR1 and CDR2 from the germline V gene are SGHRS and YFSETQ. CDR3 region: CASRAAGLGVEETQYF. The CDR3 nucleotides are TGCGCCAGCAGGGCTGCAGGCCTGGGAGTGGAAGAGACCCAGTACTTC.

This clonotype was counted at least ten times. V usage is TRBV7-2 and J usage is TRBJ1-5, with TRBD1 identical over 8 bases. The CDR3 is made up of 15 amino acids. CDR1 SGHTA and CDR2 FQGNSA come from the germline V gene. V lost 4 bases, J lost 1 base, and 3 bases stayed unmatched. The CDR3 sequence: CASSSDRVSNQPQHF. The DNA of the CDR3 is TGTGCCAGCAGCTCGGACAGGGTGAGCAATCAGCCCCAGCATTTT. The full variable domain, rest sourced from reference TRBV7-2 and TRBJ1-5, is GAGVSQSPSNKVTEKGKDVELRCDPISGHTALYWYRQSLGQGLEFLIYFQGNSAPDKSGLPSDRFSAERTGGSVSTLTIQRTQQEDSAVYLCASSSDRVSNQPQHFGDGTRLSIL.

This clonotype was counted only a few times. The chain couples TRBV7-2 to TRBJ2-1; TRBD2 agrees at 12 bases. The V segment lost 6 bases and the J segment 7 bases; nucleotides outside the gene matches: 7. The CDR3 loop spans 15 amino acids. The germline gives CDR1 SGHTA, CDR2 FQGNSA. The CDR3 spells CASRVTSGGPNEQFF. The CDR3 coding sequence is TGTGCCAGCAGGGTAACTAGCGGGGGGCCAAATGAGCAGTTCTTC.

This clonotype has a count of ten or more. The chain uses TRBV6-1 and TRBJ1-1, with 8 bases identical to TRBD1. CDR1 is MNHNS, CDR2 SASEGT, per germline. The CDR3 extends over 14 amino acids. Trimming removed 10 bases from V and 0 bases from J; junction bases left unmatched: 7. CDR3 bases: TGTGCCACCTCTTGGACAGGGATGAACACTGAAGCTTTCTTT. Protein: CATSWTGMNTEAFF.

This clonotype was counted ten times or more. The chain carries TRBV7-9 and TRBJ2-6, with D perhaps given as TRBD1 or TRBD2 (6 bases each). There are 15 residues in the CDR3. Between the trimmed V and J ends, which lost 9 bases and 0 bases, there was a span of 12 bases. The germline V gene encodes CDR1 SEHNR and CDR2 FQNEAQ (reference sequence). In DNA, the CDR3 is TGTGCCAGTGACGGGGGCCCCTCTGGGGCCAACGTCCTGACTTTC. This codes for CASDGGPSGANVLTF. Full variable domain (remainder filled in from reference TRBV7-9 and TRBJ2-6): DTGVSQNPRHKITKRGQNVTFRCDPISEHNRLYWYRQTLGQGPEFLTYFQNEAQLEKSRLLSDRFSAERPKGSFSTLEIQRTEQGDSAMYLCASDGGPSGANVLTFGAGSRLTVL.

Ten or more counts support this clonotype. At one end, the junction sequence differs from germline, possibly due to a read error. The rearrangement uses TRBV20-1 and TRBJ2-5, with TRBD2 identical over 10 bases. The CDR3 has 14 amino acids. Germline V gene lookup returns CDR1 DFQATT and CDR2 SNEGSKA (reference sequence). CDR3 sequence: CSARDSASGGPRDF. For the CDR3, the DNA is TGCAGTGCTAGAGATTCGGCTAGCGGGGGCCCCAGGGACTTC.

This clonotype was picked up many times. This chain links TRBV28 with TRBJ2-1; 8 nucleotides line up with TRBD2. Germline values: CDR1 MDHEN, CDR2 SYDVKM. J gave up 1 base and V 3 bases, and 5 bases lay outside the gene matches. The CDR3 has 16 residues. CDR3 nucleotide sequence: TGTGCCAGCAGTTTCGGTGGACTAGCATCCTACAATGAGCAGTTCTTC. Its protein product is CASSFGGLASYNEQFF.

This clonotype was detected many times. The chain employs TRBV29-1 and TRBJ2-5, with 9 nucleotides matching TRBD1. Germline V gene sequence: CDR1 SQVTM, CDR2 ANQGSEA. Trimming at V came to 6 bases and at J to 3 bases, leaving 5 bases not matched to a gene. The CDR3 totals 13 residues. CDR3 amino acids: CSVLTGGEETQYF. The CDR3 bases are TGCAGCGTGCTGACAGGGGGGGAAGAGACCCAGTACTTC.

This clonotype showed up many times. The chain is built from TRBV9 and TRBJ2-7; the match to TRBD2 covers 7 bases. Germline V gene lookup returns CDR1 SGDLS and CDR2 YYNGEE. With 3 bases clipped from V and 5 bases from J, the junction kept 8 bases outside the gene matches. This CDR3 has 14 residues. The CDR3 nucleotides read TGTGCCAGCAGCGCCGGGACTAACCCCGACGAGCAGTACTTC. This codes for CASSAGTNPDEQYF.

The table lists this clonotype with a count of one. With a much larger clone just one base away, this may be a read error. This chain connects TRBV4-2 to TRBJ1-2; perhaps TRBD1 as D (5 bases). Germline values: CDR1 LGHNA, CDR2 YNFKEQ. V lost 8 bases and J lost 8, with 18 bases in between. The CDR3 covers 13 residues. CDR3 amino acids: CASGLLGGPGYTF. CDR3 nucleotides: TGTGCCAGCGGCCTATTGGGGGGTCCCGGCTACACCTTC.

The table lists this clonotype with many counts. The genes are TRBV18 and TRBJ2-7; TRBD1 matches 11 bases. Losses at the gene ends were 7 bases for V and 6 bases for J; bases not matched to a gene: 14. The CDR3 has 16 residues. CDR1 and CDR2 (germline): KGHSH, LQKENI. The CDR3 is CASLKSRDRGISEQYF. CDR3 DNA: TGTGCCAGCTTAAAATCCCGGGACAGGGGGATTTCCGAGCAGTACTTC.

The chain has TRBV30 and TRBJ1-1, with D uncertain. V was clipped by 2 bases and J by 7 bases, with 8 bases between them. This CDR3 region has 11 residues. Germline loops: CDR1 GTSNPN, CDR2 SVGIG (reference sequence). CDR3 loop: CAWSRPGEAFF. In DNA, the CDR3 is TGTGCCTGGAGTCGGCCCGGTGAAGCTTTCTTT.

At least ten counts were recorded for this clonotype. The chain recombines TRBV20-1 with TRBJ2-3, with 11 bases lining up with TRBD2. Germline-derived CDR1 and CDR2 are DFQATT and SNEGSKA (reference sequence). This CDR3 has 14 amino acids. J was trimmed by 5 bases and V by 5 bases; bases with no gene match: 6. The CDR3 bases are TGCAGTGCTCCCACTAGCGGGAGAGGAGATACGCAGTATTTT. Protein product: CSAPTSGRGDTQYF.

This clonotype was recorded many times. The V gene is TRBV6-1, the J gene TRBJ2-1, with TRBD2 matching over 11 bases. Per germline, CDR1 MNHNS and CDR2 SASEGT. V dropped 6 bases and J dropped 1; count of bases not matched to a gene: 8. CDR3 length: 17 amino acids. The DNA for the CDR3 is TGTGCCAGCAGACAGACTAGCGGGGTCTTGTCCTACAATGAGCAGTTCTTC. As protein: CASRQTSGVLSYNEQFF.

This clonotype was recorded many times. The V call is TRBV11-2, the J call TRBJ2-1; D is possibly TRBD2 (6 bases). This CDR3 spans 14 amino acids. The germline CDR1 and CDR2 sequences are SGHAT and FQNNGV. Trimming removed 3 bases from V and 8 bases from J, with 14 bases in between. CDR3 in amino acids: CASSFGGSGDEQFF. Here the CDR3 DNA reads TGTGCCAGCAGCTTCGGAGGTAGCGGAGATGAGCAGTTCTTC.